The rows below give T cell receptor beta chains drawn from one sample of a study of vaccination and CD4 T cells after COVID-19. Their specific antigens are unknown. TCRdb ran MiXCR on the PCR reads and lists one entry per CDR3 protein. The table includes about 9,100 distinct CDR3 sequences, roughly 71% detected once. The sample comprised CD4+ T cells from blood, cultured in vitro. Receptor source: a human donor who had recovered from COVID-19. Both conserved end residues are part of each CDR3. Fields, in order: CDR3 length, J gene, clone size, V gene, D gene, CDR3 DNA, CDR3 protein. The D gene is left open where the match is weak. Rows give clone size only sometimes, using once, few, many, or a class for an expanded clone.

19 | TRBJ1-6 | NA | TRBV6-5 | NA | TGTGCCAGCAGTTACTCGTCCCTCCCAGGGATCGAGGGCTTTTCACCCCTCCACTTT | CASSYSSLPGIEGFSPLHF
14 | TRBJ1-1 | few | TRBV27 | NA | TGTGCCAGCAGTTTCCACGGACCGGACACTGAAGCTTTCTTT | CASSFHGPDTEAFF
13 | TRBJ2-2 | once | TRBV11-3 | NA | TGTGCCAGCAGCCCACACACCACCGGGGAGCTGTTTTTT | CASSPHTTGELFF
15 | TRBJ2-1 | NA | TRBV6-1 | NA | TGTGCCAGCAGCCGATCGCAGGGGTCCTACAATGAGCAGTTCTTC | CASSRSQGSYNEQFF
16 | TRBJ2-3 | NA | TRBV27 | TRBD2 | TGTGCCAGCAGTCCCAGACTAGCGGGAGGGACAGATACGCAGTATTTT | CASSPRLAGGTDTQYF
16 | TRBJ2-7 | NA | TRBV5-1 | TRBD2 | TGCGCCAGCAGCCCTCTTTTCGGGAGGGTGGGCTACGAGCAGTACTTC | CASSPLFGRVGYEQYF
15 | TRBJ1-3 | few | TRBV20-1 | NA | TGCAGTGCTAGAGATCCGAGGGGCTCTGGAAACACCATATATTTT | CSARDPRGSGNTIYF
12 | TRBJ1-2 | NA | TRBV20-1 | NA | TGCAGTGCTAGTATACCGCGATATGGCTACACCTTC | CSASIPRYGYTF
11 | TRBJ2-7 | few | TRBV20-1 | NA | TGCAGTGGGAAATGGGGCCCCGAGCAGTACTTC | CSGKWGPEQYF
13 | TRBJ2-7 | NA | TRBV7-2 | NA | TGTGCCAGCAGCTGGCCAGGGGCGAACGAGCAGTACTTC | CASSWPGANEQYF
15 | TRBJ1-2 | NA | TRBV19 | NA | TGTGCCAGTATGCCCTCCGGGACAAAAAGGCTTGGCTACACCTTC | CASMPSGTKRLGYTF
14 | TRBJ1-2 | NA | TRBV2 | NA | TGTGCCAGCAGTGATGGGAGGGGACCCTATGGCTACACCTTC | CASSDGRGPYGYTF
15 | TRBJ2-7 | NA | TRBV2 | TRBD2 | TGTGCCAGCGCCATAGCGGCTAGCGGAGCCTACGAGCAGTACTTC | CASAIAASGAYEQYF
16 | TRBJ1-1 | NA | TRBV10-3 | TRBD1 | TGTGCCATCAGGGATAACAGGGGGCAAGGGAACACTGAAGCTTTCTTT | CAIRDNRGQGNTEAFF
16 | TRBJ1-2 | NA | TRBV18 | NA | TGTGCCAGCTCACCATCGGGCGCCACCGGGGATCGTGGCTACACCTTC | CASSPSGATGDRGYTF
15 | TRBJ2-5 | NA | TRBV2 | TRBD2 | TGTGCCAGCAGTCAACGAGCGGGGGGGACGGCCACCCAGTACTTC | CASSQRAGGTATQYF
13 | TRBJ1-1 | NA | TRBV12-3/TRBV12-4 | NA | TGTGCCAGCAGTCCACACAGGGACACTGAAGCTTTCTTT | CASSPHRDTEAFF
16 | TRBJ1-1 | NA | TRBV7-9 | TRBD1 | TGTGCCAGCAGCTATCCCGGGACAGGGGGCCGGACTGAAGCTTTCTTT | CASSYPGTGGRTEAFF
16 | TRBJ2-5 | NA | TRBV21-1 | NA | TGTGCCAGCAGCGACCCCAAAGATGGCGGGAAAGAGACCCAGTACTTC | CASSDPKDGGKETQYF
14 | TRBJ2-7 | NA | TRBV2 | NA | TGTGCCAGCGACCGGGACCACAGCTCCTACGAGCAGTACTTC | CASDRDHSSYEQYF
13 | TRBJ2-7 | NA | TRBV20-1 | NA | TGCAGTGCTAGATCGGGCCAAAATAACGAGCAGTACTTC | CSARSGQNNEQYF
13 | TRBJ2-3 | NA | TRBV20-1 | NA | TGCAGTGCGTCGGGGGAGGGCACAGATACGCAGTATTTT | CSASGEGTDTQYF
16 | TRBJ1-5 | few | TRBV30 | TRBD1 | TGTGCCTGGAGTGTTCCAGGGCCAGGGGGGGACCAGCCCCAGCATTTT | CAWSVPGPGGDQPQHF
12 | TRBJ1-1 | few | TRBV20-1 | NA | TGCAGTGCTAGATCGGGGGCGGTGGAAGCTTTCTTT | CSARSGAVEAFF
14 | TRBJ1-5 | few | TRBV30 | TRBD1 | TGTGCCTGGAGTAGACCGACAGGGCATCAGCCCCAGCATTTT | CAWSRPTGHQPQHF
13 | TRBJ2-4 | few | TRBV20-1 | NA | TGCAGTGCTAGCCGGACAGCCTATAACATTCAGTACTTC | CSASRTAYNIQYF
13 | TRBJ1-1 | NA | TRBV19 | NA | TGTGCCAGTAGTATAGTTGAGAACACTGAAGCTTTCTTT | CASSIVENTEAFF
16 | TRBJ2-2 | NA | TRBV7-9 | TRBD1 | TGTGCCAGCAGCTTAGGACGTACAGGGGACACCGGGGAGCTGTTTTTT | CASSLGRTGDTGELFF
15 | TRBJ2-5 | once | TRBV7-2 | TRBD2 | TGTGCCAGCAGTCGAGCGGGAGGGCCCGTAGAGACCCAGTACTTC | CASSRAGGPVETQYF
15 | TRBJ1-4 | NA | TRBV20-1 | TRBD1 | TGCAGTGCTAGAGATTGGGGACAGGGTAATGAAAAACTGTTTTTT | CSARDWGQGNEKLFF
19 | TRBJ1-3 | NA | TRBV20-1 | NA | TGCAGTGCTAGAGCAAGGGAAGAAGACAGGTCATCCTCTGGAAACACCATATATTTT | CSARAREEDRSSSGNTIYF
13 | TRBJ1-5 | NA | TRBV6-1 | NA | TGTGCCAGCAGAGTTAGGACTAATCAGCCCCAGCATTTT | CASRVRTNQPQHF
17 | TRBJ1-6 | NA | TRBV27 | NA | TGTGCCAGCAGTTCAGACAGGACCGGAAACTATAATTCACCCCTCCACTTT | CASSSDRTGNYNSPLHF
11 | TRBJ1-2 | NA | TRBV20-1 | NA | TGCAGTCCTCAGATGGGGGCTGGCTACACCTTC | CSPQMGAGYTF
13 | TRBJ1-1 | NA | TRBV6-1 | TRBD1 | TGTGCCAGCAGCATAACAGGGGACACTGAAGCTTTCTTT | CASSITGDTEAFF
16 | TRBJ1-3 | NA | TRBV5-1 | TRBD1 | TGCGCCAGTACCCGGGACAGGGGGCTCGCTGGAAACACCATATATTTT | CASTRDRGLAGNTIYF
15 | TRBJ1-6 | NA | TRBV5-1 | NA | TGCGCCAGCAGCTCCAAGGAGGGAAGCGGTTCACCCCTCCACTTT | CASSSKEGSGSPLHF
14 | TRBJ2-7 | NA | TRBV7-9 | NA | TGTGCCAGCAGCTTCTTAGACAGCTACTACGAGCAGTACTTC | CASSFLDSYYEQYF
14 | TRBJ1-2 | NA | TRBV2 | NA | TGTGCCAGCAGTGAAGAACAGACTAACTATGGCTACACCTTC | CASSEEQTNYGYTF
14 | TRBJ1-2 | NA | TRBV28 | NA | TGTGCCAGCAGTTTAGCCCCGAGGGAGAAGGGCTACACCTTC | CASSLAPREKGYTF
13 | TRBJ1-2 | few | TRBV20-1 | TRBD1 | TGCAGTGCTAGGGGAAGACAGGGTTATGGCTACACCTTC | CSARGRQGYGYTF
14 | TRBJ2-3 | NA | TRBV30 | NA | TGTGCCTGGAGGCAGGGAAAGGACACAGATACGCAGTATTTT | CAWRQGKDTDTQYF
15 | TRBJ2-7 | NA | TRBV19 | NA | TGTGCCAGTAGTATTCGGAGGGGGTGGTCTTACGAGCAGTACTTC | CASSIRRGWSYEQYF
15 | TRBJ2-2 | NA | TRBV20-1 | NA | TGCAGTGCTAGAGGGGGGGGCCCAGGCCCCGGGGAGCTGTTTTTT | CSARGGGPGPGELFF
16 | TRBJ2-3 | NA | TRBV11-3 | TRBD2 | TGTGCCAGCTCTGGGGAGACTAGCGGTATGGGAGATACGCAGTATTTT | CASSGETSGMGDTQYF
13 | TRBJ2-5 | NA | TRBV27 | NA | TGTGCCAGCAGTATCAGGGTACGAGAGACCCAGTACTTC | CASSIRVRETQYF
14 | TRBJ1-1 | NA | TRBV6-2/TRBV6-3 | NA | TGTGCCAGCAGTCACCAGGGTATGAACACTGAAGCTTTCTTT | CASSHQGMNTEAFF
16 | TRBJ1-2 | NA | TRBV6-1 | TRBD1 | TGTGCCAGCAGTGAAGGAAGACGAGGGGGCGCGGGGGGCTACACCTTC | CASSEGRRGGAGGYTF
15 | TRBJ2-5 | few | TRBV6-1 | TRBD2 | TGTGCCAGCAGGGGGACTAGCGGGAGAGGAGAGACCCAGTACTTC | CASRGTSGRGETQYF
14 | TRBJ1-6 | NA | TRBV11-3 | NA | TGTGCCAGCAGCTTCATCAGTGACAATTCACCCCTCCACTTT | CASSFISDNSPLHF
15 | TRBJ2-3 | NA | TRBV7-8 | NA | TGTGCCAGCAGGATCGCTTGGGGAAGCACAGATACGCAGTATTTT | CASRIAWGSTDTQYF
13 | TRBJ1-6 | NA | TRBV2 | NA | TGTGCCAGCAGTGACAGGGGTAATTCACCCCTCCACTTT | CASSDRGNSPLHF
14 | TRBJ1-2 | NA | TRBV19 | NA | TGTGCCAGTAGCCCGGGCCGAATTCCTTATGGCTACACCTTC | CASSPGRIPYGYTF
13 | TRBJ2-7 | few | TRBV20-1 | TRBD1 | TGCAGTGCTATCGACAGGGTCGTTTACGAGCAGTACTTC | CSAIDRVVYEQYF
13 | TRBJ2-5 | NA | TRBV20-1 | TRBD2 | TGCAGTGATAGCGGGGGAGGGGGGGAGACCCAGTACTTC | CSDSGGGGETQYF
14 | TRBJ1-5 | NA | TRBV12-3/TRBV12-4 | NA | TGTGCCAGCAGTCCCAGCCCGGGCAATCAGCCCCAGCATTTT | CASSPSPGNQPQHF
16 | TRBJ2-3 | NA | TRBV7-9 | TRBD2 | TGTGCCAGCAGCTTAGAGTCGAGCGGGAGAACAGATACGCAGTATTTT | CASSLESSGRTDTQYF
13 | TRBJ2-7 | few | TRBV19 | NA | TGTGCCAGTAGCGGGCAGAACTTCTACGAGCAGTACTTC | CASSGQNFYEQYF